The next 32 T cell receptor beta chains were all read from a single sample in a study of vaccination and CD4 T cells after COVID-19. The Oncomine TCR Beta short-read assay sequenced DNA from cultured CD4+ T cells. Via MiXCR, TCRdb re-called the PCR reads, giving one row per CDR3 protein. The profile shows fewer than 16,000 distinct CDR3 sequences, roughly 50% of them singletons. Documented treatment: approximately 11-day PBMC culture with coronavirus spike peptide pools or control peptides (ViraFEST assay). For these TCRs, the target antigens are not known. The specimen sequenced was CD4+ T cells from blood, cultured in vitro. All receptors come from a human donor who had recovered from COVID-19.

This rearrangement joins TRBV6-1 to TRBJ1-1; the D is unclear. Trimming stripped 6 bases from V and 1 base from J, with 12 bases between. The germline V gene has CDR1 MNHNS and CDR2 SASEGT. The CDR3 spans 14 residues. Here the CDR3 DNA reads TGTGCCAGCAGCCCAGGAAGGCGGAACACTGAAGCTTTCTTT. Amino acid sequence: CASSPGRRNTEAFF.

This clonotype was detected only a few times. This rearrangement joins TRBV28 to TRBJ2-5; D is perhaps TRBD2 (6 bases). V was clipped by 4 bases and J by 5 bases, with 17 bases between them. The CDR3 length is 15 residues. Germline V lookup: CDR1 MDHEN, CDR2 SYDVKM. As DNA, the CDR3 is TGTGCCAGCAGTTCGCAAACTAGCAAGGGGGAGACCCAGTACTTC. It yields the protein CASSSQTSKGETQYF. Full variable domain (rest looked up from reference TRBV28 and TRBJ2-5): DVKVTQSSRYLVKRTGEKVFLECVQDMDHENMFWYRQDPGLGLRLIYFSYDVKMKEKGDIPEGYSVSREKKERFSLILESASTNQTSMYLCASSSQTSKGETQYFGPGTRLLVL.

The genes are TRBV15 and TRBJ1-2; TRBD1 aligns across 7 bases. Germline values: CDR1 LNHNV, CDR2 YYDKDF (reference sequence). The CDR3 runs to 15 residues. The trim removed 3 bases at V and 4 bases at J, leaving 8 bases unmatched. The CDR3 region is CATSRDPGQSYGYTF. CDR3 DNA sequence: TGTGCCACCAGCAGGGACCCGGGACAGAGCTATGGCTACACCTTC.

The gene calls are TRBV19 and TRBJ2-7; 11 positions agree with TRBD1. The V segment lost 6 bases and the J segment 3 bases; nucleotides outside the gene matches: 7. The CDR3 loop spans 15 amino acids. CDR1 and CDR2 (germline): LNHDA, SQIVND (reference sequence). The CDR3 spells CASRGGQGAFYEQYF. DNA for the CDR3: TGTGCCAGTAGGGGTGGACAGGGGGCTTTCTACGAGCAGTACTTC.

This clonotype showed up just a few times. This chain joins TRBV20-1 and TRBJ1-5, with D possibly being TRBD1 (6 bases). In germline, CDR1 is DFQATT, CDR2 SNEGSKA (reference sequence). The V and J ends lost 3 bases and 0 bases respectively, with 15 bases between them. This CDR3 contains 16 residues. This CDR3 is CSASGGALGSNQPQHF. CDR3 DNA: TGCAGTGCTAGTGGGGGGGCTCTGGGTAGCAATCAGCCCCAGCATTTT.

This rearrangement joins TRBV7-2 to TRBJ2-6, with 9 nucleotides matching TRBD1. Germline V gene data show CDR1 as SGHTA and CDR2 as FQGNSA. The CDR3 extends over 19 amino acids. V trimming: 2 bases; J trimming: 0 bases; junction bases outside the gene matches: 8. CDR3 DNA sequence: TGTGCCAGCAGCTTAAGGCCCCCGGGACAGGGCTCTGGGGCCAACGTCCTGACTTTC. Amino acid sequence: CASSLRPPGQGSGANVLTF.

This sequence joins TRBV4-3 and TRBJ1-3; the D gene is possibly TRBD1 (5 bases). The CDR3 extends over 15 amino acids. Trimming cost V 3 bases and J 0 bases, with 9 bases left between them. Germline V gene sequence: CDR1 LGHNA, CDR2 YSLEER. This CDR3 is CASSQLGPSGNTIYF. In DNA form, the CDR3 reads TGCGCCAGCAGCCAGTTGGGGCCCTCTGGAAACACCATATATTTT.

This chain uses TRBV5-4 with TRBJ2-7; perhaps TRBD2 as D (6 bases). The CDR3 runs to 14 residues. Germline CDR1 is SGHNT and CDR2 is YYREEE (reference sequence). V lost 2 bases, J lost 2 bases, and 11 bases lay in between. Here the CDR3 reads CASSFGGETYEQYF. DNA of the CDR3: TGTGCCAGCAGCTTCGGCGGGGAGACCTACGAGCAGTACTTC.

V gene TRBV10-1 combines with J gene TRBJ2-7; D remains unclear. The germline V gene has CDR1 WNHNN and CDR2 SYGVQD (reference sequence). V dropped 2 bases and J dropped 3 bases, with 8 bases sitting between them. This CDR3 has 13 residues. CDR3 protein: CASSEGPYYEQYF. Written as DNA, the CDR3 is TGCGCCAGCAGTGAGGGGCCTTACTACGAGCAGTACTTC.

The rearrangement uses TRBV20-1 and TRBJ2-1; no clear D. V lost 3 bases and J lost 4, with 7 bases in between. The CDR3 is made up of 12 amino acids. CDR1 and CDR2 from the germline V gene are DFQATT and SNEGSKA (reference sequence). Written as DNA, the CDR3 is TGCAGTGCTAGGGGCGGATACAATGAGCAGTTCTTC. As protein: CSARGGYNEQFF.

CDR3 DNA sequence: TGCAGTGCGGAAGCGGCGTCGGGGAACACTGAAGCTTTCTTT. Translated: CSAEAASGNTEAFF. The J gene is TRBJ1-1, the V gene TRBV20-1; D remains ambiguous. CDR1 and CDR2 (germline): DFQATT, SNEGSKA (reference sequence). CDR3 length: 14 amino acids. Trimming pared 6 bases from V and 1 base from J, leaving 15 bases between.

This chain joins TRBV11-3 and TRBJ2-2, with D maybe TRBD2 (5 bases). The CDR3 spans 15 residues. Trimming left V 1 base short and J 5 bases short, with 11 bases between. The germline V gene encodes CDR1 SGHNT and CDR2 YENEEA. Written as DNA, the CDR3 is TGTGCCAGCAGCTTAGCAGGAACGGGGACCGGGGAGCTGTTTTTT. The encoded protein is CASSLAGTGTGELFF. Supplemented by reference TRBV11-3 and TRBJ2-2, the full variable domain reads EAGVVQSPRYKIIEKKQPVAFWCNPISGHNTLYWYLQNLGQGPELLIRYENEEAVDDSQLPKDRFSAERLKGVDSTLKIQPAELGDSAVYLCASSLAGTGTGELFFGEGSRLTVL.

This clonotype has more than one count but fewer than ten. The chain recombines TRBV29-1 with TRBJ2-3; perhaps TRBD2 as D (5 bases). From germline, CDR1 is SQVTM and CDR2 ANQGSEA. V was pared by 0 bases and J by 6 bases, with 7 bases between. CDR3 length equals 12 residues. The CDR3 nucleotides read TGCAGCGTTGAAGATCGCGGGGATACGCAGTATTTT. It codes for CSVEDRGDTQYF.

This clonotype was picked up a small number of times. Its ends do not fully match the called genes, so a read error is possible. CDR3: CASSLAGQGNYEQYF. CDR3 in DNA: TGTGCCAGCAGCCTAGCGGGACAGGGTAACTACGAGCAGTACTTC. The chain uses TRBV7-2 and TRBJ2-7, with D perhaps assigned TRBD1 or TRBD2 (9 bases each). The CDR3 totals 15 residues. Germline V gene data show CDR1 as SGHTA and CDR2 as FQGNSA.

V and J are TRBV6-1 and TRBJ1-2, with D perhaps TRBD1 (6 bases). The germline gives CDR1 MNHNS, CDR2 SASEGT. V lost 8 bases, J lost 8 bases, and 12 bases lay in between. This CDR3 has 11 residues. CDR3 amino acids: CASVGGGGYTF. CDR3 DNA sequence: TGTGCCAGCGTCGGGGGGGGCGGCTACACCTTC.

This clonotype was detected only once. The chain recombines TRBV7-8 with TRBJ2-1, with D unresolved. The CDR3 is 13 amino acids. V shed 0 bases and J shed 4 bases, with 4 bases lying between them. Germline V gene data show CDR1 as SGHVS and CDR2 as FQNEAQ. CDR3 nucleotides: TGTGCCAGCAGCTTAGCGAATTACAATGAGCAGTTCTTC. Translation: CASSLANYNEQFF.

In this sample, this clonotype turned up a few times. The chain uses TRBV2 and TRBJ2-5; tentatively, D is TRBD2 (6 bases). Germline lookup yields CDR1 SNHLY and CDR2 FYNNEI. This CDR3 comprises 12 residues. Trimming cost V 5 bases and J 13 bases, with 17 bases left between them. The CDR3 DNA reads as TGTGCCAGCAGTCCCGCCGGGAGCTTTGCGTACTTC. This codes for CASSPAGSFAYF.

The chain combines TRBV19 with TRBJ1-5; no reliable D call. The V gene's germline CDR1 is LNHDA and CDR2 SQIVND (reference sequence). The CDR3 consists of 14 residues. V was shortened by 4 bases and J by 9 bases, with 16 bases between the two germline ends. CDR3 coding DNA: TGTGCCAGTAGTACTCACCAGAATGGGATGCCCCAGCATTTT. Its protein is CASSTHQNGMPQHF.

V is TRBV6-5 and J is TRBJ2-4; possible D gene TRBD1, 8 bases. V was trimmed by 6 bases and J by 0 bases, leaving 18 bases between them. The CDR3 totals 17 residues. CDR1 is MNHEY and CDR2 is SVGAGI in the germline V gene. The CDR3 DNA reads as TGTGCCAGCAGGTACAGGGGGGGGAATATAGCCAAAAACATTCAGTACTTC. Protein product: CASRYRGGNIAKNIQYF.

This chain uses TRBV5-1 with TRBJ1-2; 8 bases are a match to TRBD1. After removal of 5 bases from V and 0 bases from J, the junction contained 6 bases not matched to a gene. This CDR3 region has 15 residues. From germline, CDR1 is SGHRS and CDR2 YFSETQ. The CDR3 sequence: CASSQGTGPNYGYTF. In DNA form, the CDR3 reads TGCGCCAGCAGTCAGGGGACAGGACCTAACTATGGCTACACCTTC. Filled out from reference TRBV5-1 and TRBJ1-2, the complete variable domain reads KAGVTQTPRYLIKTRGQQVTLSCSPISGHRSVSWYQQTPGQGLQFLFEYFSETQRNKGNFPGRFSGRQFSNSRSEMNVSTLELGDSALYLCASSQGTGPNYGYTFGSGTRLTVV.

V and J are TRBV7-9 and TRBJ2-4, with TRBD1 matching 7 bases. Trimming removed 2 bases from V and 8 bases from J; junction bases left unmatched: 3. Germline lookup yields CDR1 SEHNR and CDR2 FQNEAQ (reference sequence). The CDR3 totals 13 residues. The CDR3 bases are TGTGCCAGCAGCTTATCAGGGGGAGACATTCAGTACTTC. Translating gives CASSLSGGDIQYF.

The V and J genes are TRBV7-9 and TRBJ1-2, with D possibly being TRBD1 (6 bases). This CDR3 has 16 amino acids. Trimming took 3 bases from V and 8 from J, leaving 22 bases between them. The germline V gene encodes CDR1 SEHNR and CDR2 FQNEAQ (reference sequence). In DNA, the CDR3 is TGTGCCAGCAGCTTCGATCTCACGGGGGGCAGGGGCGGCTACACCTTC. Amino acid sequence: CASSFDLTGGRGGYTF.

The chain recombines TRBV20-1 with TRBJ2-3; TRBD2 is a possible D gene (5 bases). There are 16 residues in the CDR3. Per the germline V gene, CDR1 is DFQATT and CDR2 is SNEGSKA (reference sequence). The CDR3 sequence: CSLSKPEGSSADTQYF. In DNA, the CDR3 is TGCAGCCTCAGTAAACCGGAAGGGAGTTCCGCAGATACGCAGTATTTT.

The chain links TRBV5-4 to TRBJ1-1, with 9 positions matching TRBD1. Germline lookup yields CDR1 SGHNT and CDR2 YYREEE (reference sequence). The trim removed 1 base at V and 3 bases at J, leaving 1 base unmatched. CDR3 length: 14 amino acids. CDR3 in amino acids: CASSLNRGHTEAFF. CDR3 nucleotides: TGTGCCAGCAGCTTGAACAGGGGGCACACTGAAGCTTTCTTT.

V and J are TRBV19 and TRBJ1-6; D is possibly TRBD1 (6 bases). V was cut by 6 bases and J by 7 bases, with 10 bases left in between. The germline gives CDR1 LNHDA, CDR2 SQIVND (reference sequence). This CDR3 contains 13 residues. CDR3 DNA sequence: TGTGCCAGTAGGGTCGACAGGAATTCACCCCTCCACTTT. It is translated as CASRVDRNSPLHF.

This chain uses TRBV20-1 with TRBJ1-6, with TRBD1 identical over 8 bases. Germline trimming cut 2 bases from V and 5 bases from J; bases unmatched to any gene: 8. The V gene's germline CDR1 is DFQATT and CDR2 SNEGSKA (reference sequence). The CDR3 contains 16 residues. CDR3 nucleotides: TGCAGTGCTAGATCAAGGACAGGGAGAGATAATTCACCCCTCCACTTT. Encoded protein: CSARSRTGRDNSPLHF.

J is TRBJ2-7 and V is TRBV6-1, with 7 positions matching TRBD1. The CDR3 consists of 15 residues. The germline CDR1 and CDR2 sequences are MNHNS and SASEGT. V trimming: 6 bases; J trimming: 1 base; junction bases outside the gene matches: 9. CDR3 residues: CASRSGQLNSYEQYF. For the CDR3, the DNA is TGTGCCAGCAGGTCGGGACAGTTGAATTCCTACGAGCAGTACTTC.

The chain's CDR3 is CASSLESSGGLDKNIQYF. The CDR3 coding sequence is TGTGCCAGCAGCTTAGAGTCGAGCGGGGGGCTTGACAAAAACATTCAGTACTTC. V is TRBV7-9 and J is TRBJ2-4; the match to TRBD2 covers 9 bases. CDR3 length equals 18 residues. In germline, CDR1 is SEHNR, CDR2 FQNEAQ (reference sequence). V gave up 1 base and J gave up 3 bases; unmatched junction bases: 10.

This clonotype occurred once. The chain couples TRBV5-1 to TRBJ2-3; D is perhaps TRBD2 (8 bases). Germline V gene sequence: CDR1 SGHRS, CDR2 YFSETQ. This CDR3 spans 18 amino acids. Trimming stripped 4 bases from V and 2 bases from J, with 23 bases between. Written as DNA, the CDR3 is TGCGCCAGCAGCCCAGGACTAGCAGGGGGTACCATCACAGATACGCAGTATTTT. Protein product: CASSPGLAGGTITDTQYF.

This chain's CDR3 is CARSPTGQNYNSPLHF. As DNA, the CDR3 is TGTGCCAGAAGTCCGACAGGGCAAAATTATAATTCACCCCTCCACTTT. J is TRBJ1-6 and V is TRBV5-3; TRBD1 matches at 7 bases. TRBV5-3 is annotated as an ORF whose role is uncertain. The CDR3 loop spans 16 amino acids. J gave up 4 bases and V 5 bases, and 9 bases lay outside the gene matches.

The chain has TRBV29-1 and TRBJ1-1; 10 bases agree with TRBD1. Losses at the gene ends were 7 bases for V and 7 bases for J; bases not matched to a gene: 9. Looked up from germline, CDR1 is SQVTM and CDR2 is ANQGSEA. The CDR3 covers 13 residues. The chain's CDR3 is CSGMGQGSYEAFF. CDR3 coding DNA: TGCAGCGGGATGGGACAGGGGTCCTATGAAGCTTTCTTT.

The J gene is TRBJ1-1, the V gene TRBV10-3, with D unresolved. From germline, CDR1 is ENHRY and CDR2 SYGVKD. Trimming stripped 0 bases from V and 0 bases from J, with 26 bases between. The CDR3 extends over 21 amino acids. In nucleotides, the CDR3 is TGTGCCATCAGTGAGTCTAGAAGCGTAGGAGGCATACCCAAACTGAACACTGAAGCTTTCTTT. Protein product: CAISESRSVGGIPKLNTEAFF.